These 25 T cell receptor beta chains came from one sample sequenced in a study of T cells in Graves' hyperthyroidism and ophthalmopathy. Researchers took RNA transcripts and amplified the TCR beta CDR3 regions from them. The HTBI primer set was used in a first-round RT-PCR of the TCR CDR3. TCRdb recomputed calls from the multiplex PCR reads with MiXCR, one row per CDR3 protein. The sample has around 620,000 distinct CDR3 sequences, around 14% seen once; the top ten hold roughly 7%. The sample comprised blood. These receptors originate from a young woman with Graves' ophthalmopathy.

CDR3 protein: CASSPGGTANTGELFF. CDR3 coding DNA: TGTGCCAGCTCACCAGGGGGGACAGCGAACACCGGGGAGCTGTTTTTT. The chain has TRBV18 and TRBJ2-2, with D possibly TRBD1 on 7 matching bases. Trimming took 2 bases from V and 0 from J, leaving 10 bases between them. Germline CDR1 and CDR2: KGHSH and LQKENI. The CDR3 spans 16 residues.

This clonotype appeared many times. The genes are TRBV10-3 and TRBJ2-3; D gene unclear. The CDR3 runs 14 residues. Per the germline V gene, CDR1 is ENHRY and CDR2 is SYGVKD. Trimming pared 3 bases from V and 4 bases from J, leaving 11 bases between. The CDR3 spells CAISEFQWPDTQYF. Written as DNA, the CDR3 is TGTGCCATCAGTGAATTCCAATGGCCAGATACGCAGTATTTT.

This clonotype appeared a few times. This chain links TRBV5-6 with TRBJ1-3; no firm D call. The CDR3 has 16 amino acids. Germline V gene lookup returns CDR1 SGHDT and CDR2 YYEEEE. Trimming shortened V by 3 bases and J by 0 bases, and 13 bases separated the two germline ends. Here the CDR3 DNA reads TGTGCCAGCAGCTCCGATCCGACGAGCTCTGGAAACACCATATATTTT. The encoded protein is CASSSDPTSSGNTIYF.

This clonotype was picked up one time. CDR3 sequence (DNA): TGTGCCAGCTCGGAGACTCTAAATTCACCCCTCCACTTT. It codes for CASSETLNSPLHF. The chain uses TRBV6-2 or TRBV6-3 and TRBJ1-6; D call uncertain. CDR1 and CDR2 (germline): MNHEY, SVGEGT. The CDR3 runs 13 residues. V was clipped by 8 bases and J by 7 bases, with 12 bases between them.

This clonotype appeared many times. The chain is built from TRBV10-3 and TRBJ1-2; D unresolved. The V end lost 4 bases, the J end lost 1 base, and 10 bases lay between the germline ends. From germline, CDR1 is ENHRY and CDR2 SYGVKD. The CDR3 loop spans 14 amino acids. The CDR3 sequence: CAISVPPVNYGYTF. In DNA, the CDR3 is TGTGCCATCAGTGTTCCTCCGGTTAACTATGGCTACACCTTC.

This clonotype was seen once. The chain has TRBV19 and TRBJ1-5; 8 bases are shared with TRBD1. Germline V gene lookup returns CDR1 LNHDA and CDR2 SQIVND (reference sequence). Losses at the gene ends were 3 bases for V and 6 bases for J; bases not matched to a gene: 13. This CDR3 contains 17 residues. The CDR3 nucleotides are TGTGCCAGTAGTATCTTACGCCGGTGGACAGGGAGTCAGCCCCAGCATTTT. Translated, it gives CASSILRRWTGSQPQHF.

This clonotype was counted at least ten times. CDR3 sequence: CASSPTGVRTEAFF. CDR3 nucleotides: TGTGCCAGCAGCCCGACAGGGGTAAGAACTGAAGCTTTCTTT. V usage is TRBV5-5 and J usage is TRBJ1-1, with 8 bases identical to TRBD1. V lost 4 bases, J lost 5 bases, and 7 bases stayed unmatched. Germline V gives CDR1 SGHKS, CDR2 YYEKEE (reference sequence). The CDR3 totals 14 residues.

The V call is TRBV29-1, the J call TRBJ2-3, with 11 bases matching TRBD2. After removal of 6 bases from V and 2 bases from J, the junction contained 10 bases not matched to a gene. The CDR3 is made up of 16 amino acids. CDR1 is SQVTM and CDR2 is ANQGSEA in the germline V gene. The CDR3 region is CSVGGALAGVTDTQYF. The CDR3 nucleotides are TGCAGCGTCGGTGGGGCACTAGCGGGGGTCACAGATACGCAGTATTTT.

This clonotype was picked up many times. This sequence joins TRBV3-1 and TRBJ2-3; D perhaps matches TRBD1 (6 bases). From germline, CDR1 is LGHDT and CDR2 YNNKEL (reference sequence). The V end lost 8 bases, the J end lost 4 bases, and 16 bases lay between the germline ends. CDR3 size: 14 residues. CDR3 nucleotides: TGTGCCAGCTCACCTACAGGGAGCGCAGATACGCAGTATTTT. The encoded protein is CASSPTGSADTQYF.

Ten or more counts support this clonotype. The gene calls are TRBV24-1 and TRBJ2-1; 10 nucleotides line up with TRBD2. J was trimmed by 7 bases and V by 3 bases; bases with no gene match: 11. The CDR3 spans 17 residues. The V gene's germline CDR1 is KGHDR and CDR2 SFDVKD. CDR3 nucleotide sequence: TGTGCCACCAGTGATCTCCAAGCGGGAGGGCCTGGGAATGAGCAGTTCTTC. Its protein product is CATSDLQAGGPGNEQFF.

This chain uses TRBV7-9 with TRBJ1-5; 8 nucleotides line up with TRBD1. CDR1 and CDR2 from the germline V gene are SEHNR and FQNEAQ (reference sequence). The CDR3 extends over 12 amino acids. Germline trimming cut 9 bases from V and 10 bases from J; bases unmatched to any gene: 8. Written as DNA, the CDR3 is TGTGCCAGTACAGGGGGGGAAAGCCCCCAGCATTTT. This encodes CASTGGESPQHF.

The chain has TRBV27 and TRBJ2-1; 9 bases are a match to TRBD1. The CDR3 spans 13 residues. V shed 6 bases, J shed 7 bases, and the junction held 4 bases outside the gene matches. Germline-derived CDR1 and CDR2 are MNHEY and SMNVEV (reference sequence). CDR3 sequence reads: CASRQGAPNEQFF. CDR3 sequence (DNA): TGTGCCAGCAGACAGGGGGCCCCAAATGAGCAGTTCTTC.

This clonotype has more than one count but fewer than ten. A much larger clone differs by one base, so this may be a read error. The rearrangement uses TRBV6-5 and TRBJ2-7; 9 positions agree with TRBD1. The CDR3 loop spans 14 amino acids. Looked up from germline, CDR1 is MNHEY and CDR2 is SVGAGI. Unmatched junction bases numbered 2, after V lost 2 bases and J lost 3 bases. CDR3 sequence (DNA): TGTGCCAGCAGTTACGAGACAGGGGGCTACGAGCAGTACTTC. Protein product: CASSYETGGYEQYF.

This clonotype has a count of ten or more. The V and J genes are TRBV6-1 and TRBJ2-1, with D unclear. Germline lookup yields CDR1 MNHNS and CDR2 SASEGT. V was clipped by 6 bases and J by 9 bases, with 9 bases between them. This CDR3 region has 11 residues. The CDR3 here is CASRSYGEQFF. The CDR3, as DNA: TGTGCCAGCAGAAGCTATGGTGAGCAGTTCTTC.

This clonotype showed up many times. CDR3 DNA: TGTGCCAGCCAAGGACTAGCGGGAGACTCCTACGAGCAGTACTTC. It is translated as CASQGLAGDSYEQYF. This chain uses TRBV27 with TRBJ2-7, with TRBD2 matching 13 bases. Germline V gene lookup returns CDR1 MNHEY and CDR2 SMNVEV (reference sequence). The CDR3 loop spans 15 amino acids. V lost 8 bases, J lost 0 bases, and 4 bases stayed unmatched.

This clonotype occurred many times. The V gene is TRBV6-1, the J gene TRBJ2-1, with no clear D. V shed 2 bases and J shed 5 bases, with 13 bases lying between them. The V gene's germline CDR1 is MNHNS and CDR2 SASEGT. The length of the CDR3 is 15 residues. CDR3 DNA: TGTGCCAGCAGTGAAAGGAAGGATCAGAACAATGAGCAGTTCTTC. It yields the protein CASSERKDQNNEQFF.

The chain employs TRBV12-3 or TRBV12-4 and TRBJ2-2, with 14 bases lining up with TRBD2. V lost 7 bases to trimming and J lost 6 bases; unmatched junction nucleotides: 4. CDR3 length equals 15 residues. CDR3 protein: CASIRLAGGSGELFF. The CDR3 DNA reads as TGTGCCAGCATTAGACTAGCGGGAGGGTCCGGGGAGCTGTTTTTT.

This clonotype appeared many times. J is TRBJ1-2 and V is TRBV11-2; 7 positions agree with TRBD1. The V gene's germline CDR1 is SGHAT and CDR2 FQNNGV. V was clipped by 5 bases and J by 4 bases; unmatched bases: 7. This CDR3 region has 14 residues. The CDR3 DNA reads TGTGCCAGCAGCCCCTCCGGGACAGTCTATGGCTACACCTTC. Translating it yields CASSPSGTVYGYTF.

This clonotype came up many times. The chain recombines TRBV11-2 with TRBJ2-5, with D tentatively TRBD2 (6 bases). CDR1 SGHAT and CDR2 FQNNGV come from the germline V gene. The ends were cut back, 5 bases at V and 0 bases at J, with 13 bases in the middle. The CDR3 is 15 amino acids. DNA of the CDR3: TGTGCCAGCAGCCCCGGGGCGGGACACCAAGAGACCCAGTACTTC. Protein product: CASSPGAGHQETQYF.

This chain joins TRBV27 and TRBJ1-5; no clear D. Looked up from germline, CDR1 is MNHEY and CDR2 is SMNVEV (reference sequence). This CDR3 has 14 residues. Trimming pared 3 bases from V and 6 bases from J, leaving 12 bases between. The chain's CDR3 is CASSFNSVGQPQHF. In nucleotides, the CDR3 is TGTGCCAGCAGTTTTAATTCTGTCGGTCAGCCCCAGCATTTT.

The gene calls are TRBV30 and TRBJ2-5; D not certain. The CDR3 consists of 11 residues. Trimming cost V 2 bases and J 7 bases, with 8 bases left between them. Germline CDR1 GTSNPN, CDR2 SVGIG (reference sequence). The CDR3 here is CAWSQPGTQYF. CDR3 nucleotides: TGTGCCTGGAGTCAACCAGGGACCCAGTACTTC.

Here the CDR3 reads CASSKTAAHVYGYTF. The DNA for the CDR3 is TGTGCCAGCAGCAAGACGGCAGCGCACGTCTATGGCTACACCTTC. The chain combines TRBV5-6 with TRBJ1-2, with D unclear. The CDR3 contains 15 residues. Germline assignment: CDR1 SGHDT and CDR2 YYEEEE. The V end lost 4 bases, the J end lost 4 bases, and 17 bases lay between the germline ends.

This clonotype turned up a few times. The J gene is TRBJ2-4, the V gene TRBV4-3, with TRBD1 identical over 7 bases. Losses at the gene ends were 1 base for V and 8 bases for J; bases not matched to a gene: 8. Per germline, CDR1 LGHNA and CDR2 YSLEER. The CDR3 has 15 residues. CDR3 sequence (DNA): TGCGCCAGCAGCCAAGCGGCCGACAGGGTTGACATTCAGTACTTC. As protein: CASSQAADRVDIQYF.

The chain is built from TRBV19 and TRBJ2-7, with 7 positions matching TRBD1. Germline V lookup: CDR1 LNHDA, CDR2 SQIVND (reference sequence). This CDR3 has 15 residues. V lost 3 bases, J lost 3 bases, and 8 bases stayed unmatched. The CDR3 nucleotides read TGTGCCAGTAGTATTGGGTCGGGGACAGTCTACGAGCAGTACTTC. The encoded protein is CASSIGSGTVYEQYF. Together with reference TRBV19 and TRBJ2-7, the CDR3 gives the full variable domain: DGGITQSPKYLFRKEGQNVTLSCEQNLNHDAMYWYRQDPGQGLRLIYYSQIVNDFQKGDIAEGYSVSREKKESFPLTVTSAQKNPTAFYLCASSIGSGTVYEQYFGPGTRLTVT.

This clonotype was counted ten times or more. V is TRBV12-3 or TRBV12-4 and J is TRBJ1-2; weak D call: TRBD1 (6 bases). The CDR3 covers 14 residues. Trimming shortened V by 3 bases and J by 3 bases, and 11 bases separated the two germline ends. In DNA, the CDR3 is TGTGCCAGCAGTTTTTCAGGGGCGGACTATGGCTACACCTTC. Amino acids: CASSFSGADYGYTF.